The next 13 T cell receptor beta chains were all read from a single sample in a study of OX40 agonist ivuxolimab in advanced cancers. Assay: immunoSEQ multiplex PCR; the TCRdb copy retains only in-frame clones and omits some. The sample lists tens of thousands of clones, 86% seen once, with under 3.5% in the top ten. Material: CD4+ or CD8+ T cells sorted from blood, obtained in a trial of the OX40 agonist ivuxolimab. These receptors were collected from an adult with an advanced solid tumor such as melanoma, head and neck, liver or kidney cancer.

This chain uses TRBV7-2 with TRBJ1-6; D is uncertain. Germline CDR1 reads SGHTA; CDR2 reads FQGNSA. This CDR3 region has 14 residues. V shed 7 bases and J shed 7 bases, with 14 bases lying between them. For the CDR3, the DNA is TGTGCCAGCACTACGGGTCGTACAAATTCACCCCTCCACTTT. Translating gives CASTTGRTNSPLHF.

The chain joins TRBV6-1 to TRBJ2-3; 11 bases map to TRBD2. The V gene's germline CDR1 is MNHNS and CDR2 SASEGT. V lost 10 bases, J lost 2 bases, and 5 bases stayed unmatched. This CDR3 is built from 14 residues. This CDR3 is CATLAGGHTDTQYF. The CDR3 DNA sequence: TGTGCCACCCTAGCGGGGGGACACACAGATACGCAGTATTTT.

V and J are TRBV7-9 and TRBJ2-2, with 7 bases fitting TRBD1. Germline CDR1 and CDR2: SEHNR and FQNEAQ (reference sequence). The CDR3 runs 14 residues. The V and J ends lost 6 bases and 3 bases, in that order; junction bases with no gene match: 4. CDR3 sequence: CASRRQGHTGELFF. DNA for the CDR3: TGTGCCAGCAGGCGACAGGGTCACACCGGGGAGCTGTTTTTT.

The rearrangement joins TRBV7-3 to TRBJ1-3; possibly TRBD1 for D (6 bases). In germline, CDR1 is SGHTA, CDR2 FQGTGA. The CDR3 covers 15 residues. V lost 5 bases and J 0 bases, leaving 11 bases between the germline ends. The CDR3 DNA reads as TGTGCCAGCAGCCGCGCGACAGGCTCTGGAAACACCATATATTTT. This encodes CASSRATGSGNTIYF.

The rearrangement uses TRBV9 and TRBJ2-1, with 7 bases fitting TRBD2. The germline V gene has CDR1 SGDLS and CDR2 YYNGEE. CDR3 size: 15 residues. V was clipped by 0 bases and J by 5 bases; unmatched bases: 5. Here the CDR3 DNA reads TGTGCCAGCAGCGTAGGGCTAGCGGCTCACAATGAGCAGTTCTTC. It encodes CASSVGLAAHNEQFF.

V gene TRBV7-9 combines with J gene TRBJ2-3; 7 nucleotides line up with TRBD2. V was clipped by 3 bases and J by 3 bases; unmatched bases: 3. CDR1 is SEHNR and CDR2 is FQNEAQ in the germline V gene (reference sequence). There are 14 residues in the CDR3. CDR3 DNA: TGTGCCAGCAGCTTTGGACTAGAGACAGATACGCAGTATTTT. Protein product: CASSFGLETDTQYF.

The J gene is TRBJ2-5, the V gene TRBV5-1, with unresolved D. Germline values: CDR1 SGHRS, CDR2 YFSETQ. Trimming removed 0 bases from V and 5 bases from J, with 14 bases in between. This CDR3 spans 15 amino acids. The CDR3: CASSLVAQPRETQYF. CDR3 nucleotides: TGCGCCAGCAGCTTGGTGGCGCAACCCCGTGAGACCCAGTACTTC.

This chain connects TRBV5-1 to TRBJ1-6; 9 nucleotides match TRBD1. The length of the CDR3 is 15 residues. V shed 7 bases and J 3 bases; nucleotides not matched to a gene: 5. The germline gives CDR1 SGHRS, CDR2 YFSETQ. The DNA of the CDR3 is TGCGCCAGCGGGACAGGGACCAACTATAATTCACCCCTCCACTTT. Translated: CASGTGTNYNSPLHF.

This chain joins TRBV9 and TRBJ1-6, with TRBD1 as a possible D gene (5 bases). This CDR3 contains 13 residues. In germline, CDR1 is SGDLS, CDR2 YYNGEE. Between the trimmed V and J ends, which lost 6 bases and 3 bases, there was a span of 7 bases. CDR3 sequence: CASTRDYNSPLHF. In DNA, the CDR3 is TGTGCCAGCACCAGGGACTATAATTCACCCCTCCACTTT.

In DNA form, the CDR3 reads TGCGCCAGCAGCTTGGGGGACGCCACCGGGGAGCTGTTTTTT. Translated: CASSLGDATGELFF. The rearrangement joins TRBV5-1 to TRBJ2-2, with D perhaps being TRBD1 or TRBD2 (5 bases each). The CDR3 sequence is 14 residues long. Deletions cut 0 bases from V and 4 bases from J, with 7 bases between. Germline CDR1 SGHRS, CDR2 YFSETQ.

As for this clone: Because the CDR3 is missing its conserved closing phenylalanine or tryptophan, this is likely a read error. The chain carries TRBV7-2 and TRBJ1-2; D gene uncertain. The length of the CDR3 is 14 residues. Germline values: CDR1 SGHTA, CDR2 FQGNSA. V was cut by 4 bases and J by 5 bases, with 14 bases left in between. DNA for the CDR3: TGTGCCAGCAGCTCCCGGGTACCGCCTTATGGCTACACCCTC. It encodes CASSSRVPPYGYTL.

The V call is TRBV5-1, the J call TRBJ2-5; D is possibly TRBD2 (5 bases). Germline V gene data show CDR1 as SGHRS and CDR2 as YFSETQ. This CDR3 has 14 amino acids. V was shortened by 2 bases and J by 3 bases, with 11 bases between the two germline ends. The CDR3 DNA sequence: TGCGCCAGCAGCTTAAGAGAGCGGAAAGAGACCCAGTACTTC. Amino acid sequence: CASSLRERKETQYF.

The DNA of the CDR3 is TGTGCCAGCAGTCCCGGGACAGGAGTCTCACCCCTCCACTTT. As protein: CASSPGTGVSPLHF. This sequence joins TRBV6-6 and TRBJ1-6, with 8 bases lining up with TRBD1. CDR3 size: 14 residues. The trim removed 5 bases at V and 10 bases at J, leaving 7 bases unmatched. The germline CDR1 and CDR2 sequences are MNHNY and SVGAGI (reference sequence).